These T cell receptor beta chains were read from a single sample in a study of cytomegalovirus exposure and HLA in healthy donors. The assay was immunoSEQ multiplex PCR, and TCRdb's table has in-frame clones only and misses some. The sample has about 130,000 clones; under 85% are singletons. The sample comprised PBMCs. Receptors were obtained from a man younger than 40 in good health and CMV-seronegative. CDR3s include the opening cysteine and the closing phenylalanine or tryptophan. For some rows the clone size is stated as once, few or many, or as a class when expanded; others skip it.

size: few
V: TRBV9
J: TRBJ2-3
CDR3: CASSVMREDTQYF

size: once
V: TRBV27
J: TRBJ2-5
CDR3: CASSLFGGYQETQYF

size: -
V: TRBV5-8
J: TRBJ2-7
CDR3: CASSLERGTYEQYF

size: -
V: TRBV7-8
J: TRBJ1-1
CDR3: CASSLGEGFTEAFF

size: -
V: TRBV7-9
J: TRBJ2-2
CDR3: CAITGRDGNTGELFF

size: few
V: TRBV2
J: TRBJ2-1
CDR3: CASRKIPPSGGAWEQFF

size: -
V: TRBV5-1
J: -
CDR3: CASSLGLLYEQYF

size: -
V: TRBV10-3
J: TRBJ2-3
CDR3: CAISATSLVSDTQYF

size: -
V: TRBV4-3
J: TRBJ1-5
CDR3: CASSQGTEGQPQHF

size: -
V: TRBV5-1
J: TRBJ2-5
CDR3: CASSLAQRAGGQGETQYF

size: few
V: TRBV6-6
J: TRBJ1-1
CDR3: CASSPAGYGTEAFF

size: -
V: TRBV30
J: TRBJ1-2
CDR3: CAWSEQLYGYTF

size: -
V: TRBV6-5
J: TRBJ2-3
CDR3: CASSYTITGTTDTQYF

size: few
V: TRBV18
J: TRBJ2-7
CDR3: CASSRGAGTESGVSYEQYF

size: -
V: TRBV2
J: TRBJ1-1
CDR3: CASRQNTEAFF

size: -
V: TRBV7-3
J: TRBJ2-3
CDR3: CASSSSTSGADTQYF

size: -
V: TRBV6-5
J: TRBJ2-5
CDR3: CASSYWGGDLQETQYF

size: -
V: TRBV4-1
J: TRBJ2-5
CDR3: CASSQAPGSSGPEDETQYF